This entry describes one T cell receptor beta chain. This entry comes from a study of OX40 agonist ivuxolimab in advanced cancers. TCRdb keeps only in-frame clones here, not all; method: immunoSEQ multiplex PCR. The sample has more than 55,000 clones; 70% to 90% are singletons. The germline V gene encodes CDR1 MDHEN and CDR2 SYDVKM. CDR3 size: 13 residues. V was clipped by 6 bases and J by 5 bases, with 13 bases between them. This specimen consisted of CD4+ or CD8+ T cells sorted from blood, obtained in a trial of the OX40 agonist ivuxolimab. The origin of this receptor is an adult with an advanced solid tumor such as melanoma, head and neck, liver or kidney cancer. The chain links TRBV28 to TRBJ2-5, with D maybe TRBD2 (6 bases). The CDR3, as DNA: TGTGCCAGCAGCGGGACTGCTGGGGAGACCCAGTACTTC. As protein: CASSGTAGETQYF.